This T cell receptor beta chain was documented in a study of blood T cell repertoires in COVID-19. Study-level background: Specimens from acute and convalescent COVID-19 originated in the United States, Italy and Spain. Nucleic acid was either cDNA or gDNA, and it came from T cells, B-cell-depleted T cells, or PBMCs.

Study processing details: The assay estimated nucleated cells by amplifying reference gene primers. The protocol was immunoSEQ multiplex PCR, while the TCRdb copy is restricted to in-frame clones and leaves out a portion. V and J calls and clone size follow that table, whereas D and trimming were derived from the DNA. The data show more than 100,000 clones, almost 90% seen once. From germline, CDR1 is KGHSH and CDR2 LQKENI. The CDR3 is 13 residues long. V dropped 8 bases and J dropped 1 base, with 11 bases sitting between them. The rearrangement uses TRBV18 and TRBJ1-1, with D possibly being TRBD1 (6 bases). This sequence was found in a human donor in a cohort sampled during active COVID-19. Sequencing was performed on peripheral blood. CDR3 residues: CASERTENTEAFF. DNA for the CDR3: TGTGCCAGCGAAAGGACAGAGAACACTGAAGCTTTCTTT.